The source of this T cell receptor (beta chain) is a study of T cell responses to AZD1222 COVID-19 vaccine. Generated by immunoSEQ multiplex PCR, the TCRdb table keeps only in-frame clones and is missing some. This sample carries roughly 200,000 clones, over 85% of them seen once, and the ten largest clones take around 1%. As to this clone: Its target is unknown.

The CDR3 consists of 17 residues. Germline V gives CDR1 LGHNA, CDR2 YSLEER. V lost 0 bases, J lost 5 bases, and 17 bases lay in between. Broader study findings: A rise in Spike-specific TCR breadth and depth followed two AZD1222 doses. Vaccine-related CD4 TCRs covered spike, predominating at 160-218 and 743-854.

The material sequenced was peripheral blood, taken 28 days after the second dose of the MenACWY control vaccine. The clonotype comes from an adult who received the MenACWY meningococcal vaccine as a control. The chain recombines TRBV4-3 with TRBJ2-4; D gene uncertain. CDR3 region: CASSQDYKAFGQNIQYF. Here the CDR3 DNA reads TGCGCCAGCAGCCAAGATTATAAGGCTTTTGGACAAAACATTCAGTACTTC.